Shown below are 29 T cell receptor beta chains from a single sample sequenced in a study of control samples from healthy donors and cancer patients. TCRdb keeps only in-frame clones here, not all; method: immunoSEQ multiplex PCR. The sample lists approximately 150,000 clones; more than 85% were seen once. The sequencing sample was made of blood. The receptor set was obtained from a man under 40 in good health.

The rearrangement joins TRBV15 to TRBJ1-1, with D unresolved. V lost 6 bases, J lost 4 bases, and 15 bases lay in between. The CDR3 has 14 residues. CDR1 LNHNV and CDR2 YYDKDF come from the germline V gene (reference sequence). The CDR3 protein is CATSGEGKGTEAFF. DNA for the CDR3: TGTGCCACCAGTGGGGAGGGTAAAGGCACTGAAGCTTTCTTT.

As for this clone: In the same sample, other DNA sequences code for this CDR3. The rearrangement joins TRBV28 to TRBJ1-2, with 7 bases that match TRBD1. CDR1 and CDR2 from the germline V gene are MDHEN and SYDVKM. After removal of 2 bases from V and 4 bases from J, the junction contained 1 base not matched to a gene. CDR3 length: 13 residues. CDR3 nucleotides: TGTGCCAGCAGTTTAGACAGGGTCTATGGCTACACCTTC. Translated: CASSLDRVYGYTF.

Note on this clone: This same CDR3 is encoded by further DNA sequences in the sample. CDR3 nucleotide sequence: TGCAGCGTAACTCTGAACACTGAAGCTTTCTTT. Translated: CSVTLNTEAFF. This chain links TRBV29-1 with TRBJ1-1, with no clear D. The germline V gene encodes CDR1 SQVTM and CDR2 ANQGSEA. The V gene lost 6 bases and the J gene lost 0 bases, with 5 bases spanning the gap. The CDR3 contains 11 residues.

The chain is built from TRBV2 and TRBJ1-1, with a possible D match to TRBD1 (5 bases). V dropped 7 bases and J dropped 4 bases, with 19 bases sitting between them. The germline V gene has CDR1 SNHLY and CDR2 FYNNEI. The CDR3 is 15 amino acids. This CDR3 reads CASNKQPGWTTEAFF. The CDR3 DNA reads TGTGCCAGCAACAAACAGCCAGGGTGGACCACTGAAGCTTTCTTT. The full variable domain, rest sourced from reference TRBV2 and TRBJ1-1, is EPEVTQTPSHQVTQMGQEVILRCVPISNHLYFYWYRQILGQKVEFLVSFYNNEISEKSEIFDDQFSVERPDGSNFTLKIRSTKLEDSAMYFCASNKQPGWTTEAFFGQGTRLTVV.

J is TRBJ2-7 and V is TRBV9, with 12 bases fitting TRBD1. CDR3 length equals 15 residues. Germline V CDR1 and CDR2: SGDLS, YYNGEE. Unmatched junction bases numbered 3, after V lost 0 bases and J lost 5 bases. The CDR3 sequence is CASSVGGTGGHEQYF. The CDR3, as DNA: TGTGCCAGCAGCGTAGGAGGGACAGGGGGCCACGAGCAGTACTTC.

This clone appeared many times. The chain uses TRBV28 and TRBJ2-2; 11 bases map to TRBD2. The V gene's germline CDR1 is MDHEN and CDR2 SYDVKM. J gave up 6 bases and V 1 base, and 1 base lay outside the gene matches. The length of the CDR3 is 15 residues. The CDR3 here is CASSLLTSGAGELFF. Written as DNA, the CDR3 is TGTGCCAGCAGTTTATTGACTAGCGGGGCCGGGGAGCTGTTTTTT.

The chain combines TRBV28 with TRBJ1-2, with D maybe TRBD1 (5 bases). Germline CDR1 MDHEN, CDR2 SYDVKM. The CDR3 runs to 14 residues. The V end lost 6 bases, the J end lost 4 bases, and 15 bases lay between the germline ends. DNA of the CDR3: TGTGCCAGCAGGCCGGACCGGGGGAGCTATGGCTACACCTTC. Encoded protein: CASRPDRGSYGYTF.

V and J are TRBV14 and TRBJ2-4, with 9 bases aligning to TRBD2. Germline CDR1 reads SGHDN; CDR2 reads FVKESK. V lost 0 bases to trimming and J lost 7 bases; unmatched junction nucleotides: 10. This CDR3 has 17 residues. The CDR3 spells CASSQDLRGGRGNIQYF. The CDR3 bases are TGTGCCAGCAGCCAAGATTTGCGGGGGGGCCGGGGGAACATTCAGTACTTC.

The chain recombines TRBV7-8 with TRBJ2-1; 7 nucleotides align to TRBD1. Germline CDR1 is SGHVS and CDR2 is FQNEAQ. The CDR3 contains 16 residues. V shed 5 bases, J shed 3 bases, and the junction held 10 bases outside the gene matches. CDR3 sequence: CASSQLLTGYYNEQFF. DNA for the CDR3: TGTGCCAGCAGCCAATTATTGACAGGGTACTACAATGAGCAGTTCTTC.

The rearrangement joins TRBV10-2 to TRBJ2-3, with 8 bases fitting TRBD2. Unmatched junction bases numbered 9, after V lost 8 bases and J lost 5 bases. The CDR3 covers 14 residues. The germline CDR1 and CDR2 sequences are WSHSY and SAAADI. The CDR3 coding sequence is TGCGCCAGCTTGGCGGGGGGTCATATAGATACGCAGTATTTT. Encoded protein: CASLAGGHIDTQYF.

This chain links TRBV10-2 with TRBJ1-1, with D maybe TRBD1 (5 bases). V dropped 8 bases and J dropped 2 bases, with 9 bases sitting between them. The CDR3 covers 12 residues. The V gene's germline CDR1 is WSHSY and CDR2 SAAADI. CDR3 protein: CASEGFNTEAFF. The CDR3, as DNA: TGCGCCAGCGAGGGGTTTAACACTGAAGCTTTCTTT.

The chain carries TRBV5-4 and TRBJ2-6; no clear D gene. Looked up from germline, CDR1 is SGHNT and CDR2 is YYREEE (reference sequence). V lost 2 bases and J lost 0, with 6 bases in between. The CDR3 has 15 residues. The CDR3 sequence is CASSFSTSGANVLTF. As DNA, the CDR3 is TGTGCCAGCAGCTTTTCTACCTCTGGGGCCAACGTCCTGACTTTC.

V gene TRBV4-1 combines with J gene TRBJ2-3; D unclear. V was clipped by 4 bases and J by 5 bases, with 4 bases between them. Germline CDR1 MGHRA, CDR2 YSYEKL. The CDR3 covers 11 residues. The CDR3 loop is CASSPGDTQYF. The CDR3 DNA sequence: TGCGCCAGCAGCCCGGGAGATACGCAGTATTTT.

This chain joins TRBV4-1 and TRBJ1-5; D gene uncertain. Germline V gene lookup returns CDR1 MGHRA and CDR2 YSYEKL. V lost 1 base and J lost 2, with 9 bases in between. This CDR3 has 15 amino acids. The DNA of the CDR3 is TGCGCCAGCAGCCAAGTGGGAATTGGCAATCAGCCCCAGCATTTT. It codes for CASSQVGIGNQPQHF.

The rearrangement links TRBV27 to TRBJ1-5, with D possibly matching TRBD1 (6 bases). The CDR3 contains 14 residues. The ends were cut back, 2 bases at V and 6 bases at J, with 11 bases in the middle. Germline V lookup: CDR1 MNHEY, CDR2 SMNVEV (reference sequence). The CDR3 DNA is TGTGCCAGCAGTTTACGGGGGGCAAGTCAGCCCCAGCATTTT. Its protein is CASSLRGASQPQHF.

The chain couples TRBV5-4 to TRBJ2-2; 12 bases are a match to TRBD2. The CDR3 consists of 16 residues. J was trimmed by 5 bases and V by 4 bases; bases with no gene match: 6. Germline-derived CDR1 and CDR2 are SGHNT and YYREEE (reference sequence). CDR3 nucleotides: TGTGCCAGCAGCCCAAGACTAGCGGGGGTTACCGGGGAGCTGTTTTTT. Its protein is CASSPRLAGVTGELFF.

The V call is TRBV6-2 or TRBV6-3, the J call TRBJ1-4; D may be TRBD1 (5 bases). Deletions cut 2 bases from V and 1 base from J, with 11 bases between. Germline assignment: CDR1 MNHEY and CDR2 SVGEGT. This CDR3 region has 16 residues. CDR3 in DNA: TGTGCCAGCAGTTACGGCCCGGGGGTAACTAATGAAAAACTGTTTTTT. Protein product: CASSYGPGVTNEKLFF.

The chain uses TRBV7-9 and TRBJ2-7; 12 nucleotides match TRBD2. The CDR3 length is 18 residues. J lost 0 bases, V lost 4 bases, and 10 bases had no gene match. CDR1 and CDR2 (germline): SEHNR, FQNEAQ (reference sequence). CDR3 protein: CASSSTRTSGTSSYEQYF. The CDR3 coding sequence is TGTGCCAGCAGCTCCACCAGGACTAGCGGGACGAGCTCCTACGAGCAGTACTTC.

DNA for the CDR3: TGTGCCAGCAGCTCCGGGACCGCCGGCTACACCTTC. This codes for CASSSGTAGYTF. V usage is TRBV3-1 (or the pseudogene TRBV3-2) and J usage is TRBJ1-2; possibly TRBD1 for D (5 bases). The CDR3 covers 12 residues. Trimming took off 5 bases at V and 8 bases at J, with 12 bases between the two ends. The germline V gene has CDR1 LGHDT and CDR2 YNNKEL (reference sequence).

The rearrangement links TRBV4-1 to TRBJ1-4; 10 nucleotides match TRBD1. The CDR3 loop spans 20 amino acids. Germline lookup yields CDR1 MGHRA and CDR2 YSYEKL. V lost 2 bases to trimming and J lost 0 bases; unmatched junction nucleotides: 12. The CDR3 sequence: CASSQLTGQGKMSTNEKLFF. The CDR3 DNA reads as TGCGCCAGCAGCCAACTTACGGGACAGGGGAAAATGTCAACTAATGAAAAACTGTTTTTT.

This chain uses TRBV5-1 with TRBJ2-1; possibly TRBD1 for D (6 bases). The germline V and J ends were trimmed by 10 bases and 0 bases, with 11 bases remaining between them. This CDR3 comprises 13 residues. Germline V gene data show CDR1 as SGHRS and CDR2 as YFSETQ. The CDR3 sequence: CADSRGSYNEQFF. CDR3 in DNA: TGCGCCGACTCCAGGGGCTCCTACAATGAGCAGTTCTTC.

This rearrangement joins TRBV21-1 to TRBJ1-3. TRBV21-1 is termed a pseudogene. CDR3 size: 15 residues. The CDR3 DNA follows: TGTGCCAGCAGCAAAGCGGAGAGCTCTGGAAACACCATATATTTT. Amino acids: CASSKAESSGNTIYF.

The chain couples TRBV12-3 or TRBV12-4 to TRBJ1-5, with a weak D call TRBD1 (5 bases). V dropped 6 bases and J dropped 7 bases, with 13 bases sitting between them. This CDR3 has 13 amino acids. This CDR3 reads CASRRGGDQPQHF. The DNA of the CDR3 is TGTGCCAGCAGGCGGGGGGGAGACCAGCCCCAGCATTTT.

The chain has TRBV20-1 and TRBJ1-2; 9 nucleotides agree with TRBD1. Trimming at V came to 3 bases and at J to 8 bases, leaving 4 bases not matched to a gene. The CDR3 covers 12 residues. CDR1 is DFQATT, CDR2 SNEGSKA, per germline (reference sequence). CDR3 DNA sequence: TGCAGTGCTAGTGACAGGGGGTTAGGCTACACCTTC. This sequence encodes CSASDRGLGYTF.

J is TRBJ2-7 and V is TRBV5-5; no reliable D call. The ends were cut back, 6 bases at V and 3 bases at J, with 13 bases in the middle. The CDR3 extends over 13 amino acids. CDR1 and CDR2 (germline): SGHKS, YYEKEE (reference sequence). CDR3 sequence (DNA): TGTGCCAGCACCGTGGTAGGCAGCTACGAGCAGTACTTC. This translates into CASTVVGSYEQYF. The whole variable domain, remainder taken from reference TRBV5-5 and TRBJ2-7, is DAGVTQSPTHLIKTRGQQVTLRCSPISGHKSVSWYQQVLGQGPQFIFQYYEKEERGRGNFPDRFSARQFPNYSSELNVNALLLGDSALYLCASTVVGSYEQYFGPGTRLTVT.

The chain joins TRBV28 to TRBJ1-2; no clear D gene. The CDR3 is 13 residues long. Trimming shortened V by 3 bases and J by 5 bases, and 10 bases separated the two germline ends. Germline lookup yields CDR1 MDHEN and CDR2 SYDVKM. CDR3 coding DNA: TGTGCCAGCAGTTTGTCACCGTTTTATGGCTACACCTTC. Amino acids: CASSLSPFYGYTF.

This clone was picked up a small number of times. The chain's CDR3 is CASSLGDRGNSPLHF. CDR3 bases: TGTGCCAGCAGCTTGGGGGACAGGGGAAATTCACCCCTCCACTTT. The V call is TRBV5-5, the J call TRBJ1-6; 10 bases are a match to TRBD1. Germline assignment: CDR1 SGHKS and CDR2 YYEKEE (reference sequence). The CDR3 is made up of 15 amino acids. V was pared by 0 bases and J by 7 bases, with 1 base of the junction left unmatched.

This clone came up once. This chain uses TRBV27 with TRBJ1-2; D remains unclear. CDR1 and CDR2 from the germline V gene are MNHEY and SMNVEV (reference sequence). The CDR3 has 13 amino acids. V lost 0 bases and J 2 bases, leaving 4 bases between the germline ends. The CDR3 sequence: CASSLSGNYGYTF. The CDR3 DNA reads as TGTGCCAGCAGTTTATCGGGCAACTATGGCTACACCTTC.

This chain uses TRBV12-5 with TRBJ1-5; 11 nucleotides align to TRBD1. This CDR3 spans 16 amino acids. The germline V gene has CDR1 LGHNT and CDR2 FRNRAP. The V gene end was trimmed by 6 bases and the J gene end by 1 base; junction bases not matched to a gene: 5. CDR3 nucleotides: TGTGCTAGTGGATGGGGACAGGGGGTCAGCAATCAGCCCCAGCATTTT. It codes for CASGWGQGVSNQPQHF.